The sequence of this T cell receptor beta chain was determined in a study of T-cell reconstitution after alpha-beta-depleted transplantation in children. Study findings and constraints: Several hundred rapidly expanded clones from non-depleted graft cells reportedly supplied alpha-beta T cells about two months post-transplant. There were some patients whose high TCRbeta diversity at day 60 came from surviving recipient T cells and thymic progenitors. T-cell numbers and diversity one year post-transplant derived largely from freshly generated T cells.

The CDR3 consists of 14 residues. The V gene's germline CDR1 is LGHNA and CDR2 YSLEER. With 0 bases removed from V and 4 bases from J, the gap between germline ends came to 9 bases. This clonotype was counted between two and nine times. The antigen is undetermined. Unique molecular identifiers were incorporated into the prepared TCRbeta library. TCRdb re-called the PCR reads through MiXCR, storing one row per CDR3 protein. The sample records around 300,000 distinct CDR3 sequences, roughly 10% being singletons. This sequence originates from a male patient under 10 years old who had a stem cell transplant for chronic granulomatous disease, so the T cells may come from the graft donor. V is TRBV4-3 and J is TRBJ1-1; D is perhaps TRBD1 (5 bases). Sample: peripheral blood, taken 180 days after TCRalphabeta/CD19-depleted stem cell transplant. The CDR3 reads CASSQDGRGTEAFF. CDR3 DNA sequence: TGCGCCAGCAGCCAAGATGGTAGGGGCACTGAAGCTTTCTTT.